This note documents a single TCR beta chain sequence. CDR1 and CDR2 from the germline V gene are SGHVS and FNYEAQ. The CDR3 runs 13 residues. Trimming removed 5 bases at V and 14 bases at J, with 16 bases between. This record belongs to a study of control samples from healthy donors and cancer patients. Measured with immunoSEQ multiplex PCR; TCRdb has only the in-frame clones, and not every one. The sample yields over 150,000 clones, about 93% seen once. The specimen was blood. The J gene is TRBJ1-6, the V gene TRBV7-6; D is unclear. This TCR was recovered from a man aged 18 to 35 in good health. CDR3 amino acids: CASSPPGSLTLHF. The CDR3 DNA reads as TGTGCCAGCAGCCCCCCCGGCAGCCTGACCCTCCACTTT.